The next 22 T cell receptor beta chains were all read from a single sample in a study of cytomegalovirus exposure and HLA in healthy donors. Primers included in the PCR were 60 Vbeta and 13 Jbeta primers. The protocol was immunoSEQ multiplex PCR, while the TCRdb copy is restricted to in-frame clones and leaves out a portion. This sample has roughly 120,000 clones; 84% occur once, and the top ten carry 2.5% to 3%. Source material: PBMCs. The source is a woman aged 18-29 years in good health and CMV-seropositive.

This chain connects TRBV7-9 to TRBJ1-4; D might be TRBD1 (6 bases). Germline V gives CDR1 SEHNR, CDR2 FQNEAQ (reference sequence). The V end was cut by 1 base, the J end by 7 bases, with 10 bases between. This CDR3 contains 14 residues. The CDR3 DNA reads as TGTGCCAGCAGCTTAGAACAGGGAAGTGAAAAACTGTTTTTT. Residues: CASSLEQGSEKLFF.

The J gene is TRBJ2-5, the V gene TRBV7-9, with TRBD1 identical over 8 bases. Germline V CDR1 and CDR2: SEHNR, FQNEAQ (reference sequence). CDR3 size: 14 residues. The ends lost 5 bases at V and 3 bases at J; junction bases unmatched: 5. The CDR3 DNA reads as TGTGCCAGCAGCCAATCGGGACAGGAAGAGACCCAGTACTTC. Translated, it gives CASSQSGQEETQYF.

This clone was seen a few times. The chain joins TRBV10-3 to TRBJ1-1, with 10 nucleotides matching TRBD1. Looked up from germline, CDR1 is ENHRY and CDR2 is SYGVKD. The CDR3 runs 15 residues. With V trimmed by 7 bases and J by 2 bases, 7 bases remained unmatched. The CDR3 region has the DNA TGTGCCATCACCAAGACAGGGGGCGAAAACACTGAAGCTTTCTTT. Its protein is CAITKTGGENTEAFF.

The chain is built from TRBV19 and TRBJ1-5, with 8 bases aligning to TRBD1. The ends lost 5 bases at V and 3 bases at J; junction bases unmatched: 3. Germline V gene lookup returns CDR1 LNHDA and CDR2 SQIVND (reference sequence). The CDR3 spans 14 residues. CDR3 sequence: CASSGRGLNQPQHF. CDR3 DNA sequence: TGTGCCAGTAGTGGCAGGGGGCTCAATCAGCCCCAGCATTTT.

The chain recombines TRBV5-6 with TRBJ2-4; tentatively, D is TRBD2 (6 bases). Germline V gives CDR1 SGHDT, CDR2 YYEEEE. The V gene lost 2 bases and the J gene lost 8 bases, with 11 bases spanning the gap. The CDR3 consists of 13 residues. DNA of the CDR3: TGTGCCAGCAGCTTAATGGGCGGGGACATTCAGTACTTC. Translating gives CASSLMGGDIQYF.

This CDR3 reads CASIIPGQGSGELFF. The CDR3 DNA reads TGTGCCAGCATTATACCGGGACAGGGCTCCGGGGAGCTGTTTTTT. This chain connects TRBV2 to TRBJ2-2, with 9 bases aligning to TRBD1. Germline V CDR1 and CDR2: SNHLY, FYNNEI. V was clipped by 7 bases and J by 6 bases; unmatched bases: 9. The CDR3 totals 15 residues.

This rearrangement joins TRBV27 to TRBJ1-2; 7 bases fit TRBD1. The CDR3 is 16 residues long. The J segment lost 4 bases and the V segment lost 6 bases, leaving 14 bases of the junction unmatched. CDR1 and CDR2 (germline): MNHEY, SMNVEV (reference sequence). Here the CDR3 reads CASSFFKGARGYGYTF. The CDR3 DNA reads as TGTGCCAGCAGCTTCTTCAAGGGGGCGCGGGGCTATGGCTACACCTTC.

This chain connects TRBV28 to TRBJ2-1; 11 nucleotides agree with TRBD2. Germline values: CDR1 MDHEN, CDR2 SYDVKM. The CDR3 spans 15 residues. Unmatched junction bases numbered 11, after V lost 6 bases and J lost 10 bases. The CDR3 DNA reads as TGTGCCAGCAGCCTAGCGGGGGGCGCCGGGAAGGAGCAGTTCTTC. Residues: CASSLAGGAGKEQFF.

The rearrangement joins TRBV6-5 to TRBJ2-5; D is uncertain. Between the trimmed V and J ends, which lost 0 bases and 3 bases, there was a span of 14 bases. CDR3 size: 16 residues. Germline V lookup: CDR1 MNHEY, CDR2 SVGAGI. Here the CDR3 DNA reads TGTGCCAGCAGTTACTCGAGAGTAGAGGCTGAAGAGACCCAGTACTTC. Translating gives CASSYSRVEAEETQYF.

The V gene is TRBV6-1, the J gene TRBJ2-7; 9 bases agree with TRBD1. In germline, CDR1 is MNHNS, CDR2 SASEGT. This CDR3 is 15 amino acids long. The J segment lost 3 bases and the V segment lost 3 bases, leaving 6 bases of the junction unmatched. CDR3 sequence: CASSERDRVVYEQYF. CDR3 DNA sequence: TGTGCCAGCAGTGAGCGGGACAGGGTCGTCTACGAGCAGTACTTC.

The chain couples TRBV9 to TRBJ2-1, with TRBD2 matching 10 bases. Trimming at V came to 1 base and at J to 8 bases, leaving 3 bases not matched to a gene. CDR3 length: 14 amino acids. The germline gives CDR1 SGDLS, CDR2 YYNGEE. This chain's CDR3 is CASSVSGGADEQFF. The CDR3 nucleotides read TGTGCCAGCAGCGTAAGCGGGGGGGCGGATGAGCAGTTCTTC.

The chain combines TRBV18 with TRBJ1-1; D remains unclear. This CDR3 is 14 amino acids long. V was pared by 2 bases and J by 0 bases, with 7 bases between. Germline V gene sequence: CDR1 KGHSH, CDR2 LQKENI. CDR3 nucleotides: TGTGCCAGCTCACCAAAATCGGTGAACACTGAAGCTTTCTTT. Translating it yields CASSPKSVNTEAFF.

The chain uses TRBV2 and TRBJ2-7, with D maybe TRBD2 (7 bases). Germline V lookup: CDR1 SNHLY, CDR2 FYNNEI. The CDR3 is 16 amino acids. V was shortened by 6 bases and J by 4 bases, with 22 bases between the two germline ends. In nucleotides, the CDR3 is TGTGCCAGCAGCCCGGAATTTGGACTAGGGGGGTACGAGCAGTACTTC. Translated: CASSPEFGLGGYEQYF.

V gene TRBV4-2 combines with J gene TRBJ2-3; weak D call: TRBD2 (5 bases). CDR1 LGHNA and CDR2 YNFKEQ come from the germline V gene. The CDR3 totals 13 residues. With 1 base removed from V and 4 bases from J, the gap between germline ends came to 6 bases. The CDR3 DNA is TGTGCCAGCAGCCAAGCCGGGGCAGATACGCAGTATTTT. Amino acid sequence: CASSQAGADTQYF.

The chain uses TRBV11-3 and TRBJ2-5, with D perhaps matching TRBD2 (6 bases). The CDR3 runs 14 residues. V was trimmed by 5 bases and J by 3 bases, leaving 13 bases between them. Germline-derived CDR1 and CDR2 are SGHNT and YENEEA. CDR3 residues: CASSQLGGEETQYF. The CDR3 DNA sequence: TGTGCCAGCAGCCAGCTGGGGGGAGAAGAGACCCAGTACTTC. The entire variable domain, with the rest obtained from reference TRBV11-3 and TRBJ2-5, is as follows: EAGVVQSPRYKIIEKKQPVAFWCNPISGHNTLYWYLQNLGQGPELLIRYENEEAVDDSQLPKDRFSAERLKGVDSTLKIQPAELGDSAVYLCASSQLGGEETQYFGPGTRLLVL.

V is TRBV29-1 and J is TRBJ2-7; 8 nucleotides line up with TRBD1. Germline V lookup: CDR1 SQVTM, CDR2 ANQGSEA. The CDR3 length is 13 residues. Germline trimming cut 5 bases from V and 6 bases from J; bases unmatched to any gene: 9. The CDR3 DNA sequence: TGCAGCGTTCGCCGGCAGGGGGCAGGCGAGCAGTACTTC. As protein: CSVRRQGAGEQYF.

The V call is TRBV30, the J call TRBJ2-3; maybe TRBD2 (7 bases). CDR3 length: 15 amino acids. From germline, CDR1 is GTSNPN and CDR2 SVGIG (reference sequence). V lost 3 bases and J 1 base, leaving 14 bases between the germline ends. Here the CDR3 DNA reads TGTGCCTGGAGCTTGGGGGGGCTCCGCACAGATACGCAGTATTTT. It translates to CAWSLGGLRTDTQYF.

The chain employs TRBV5-4 and TRBJ2-2; 8 bases are shared with TRBD2. The CDR3 is 15 residues long. CDR1 is SGHNT, CDR2 YYREEE, per germline (reference sequence). V dropped 4 bases and J dropped 3; count of bases not matched to a gene: 5. DNA for the CDR3: TGTGCCAGCAGCCCAACGGGGGGGTACACCGGGGAGCTGTTTTTT. This sequence encodes CASSPTGGYTGELFF. Full variable domain (rest looked up from reference TRBV5-4 and TRBJ2-2): ETGVTQSPTHLIKTRGQQVTLRCSSQSGHNTVSWYQQALGQGPQFIFQYYREEENGRGNFPPRFSGLQFPNYSSELNVNALELDDSALYLCASSPTGGYTGELFFGEGSRLTVL.

The V and J genes are TRBV5-1 and TRBJ2-7; weak D call: TRBD1 (6 bases). Deletions cut 0 bases from V and 4 bases from J, with 8 bases between. In germline, CDR1 is SGHRS, CDR2 YFSETQ. The CDR3 spans 13 residues. The CDR3 loop is CASSLGQEYEQYF. For the CDR3, the DNA is TGCGCCAGCAGCTTGGGACAGGAGTACGAGCAGTACTTC.

Concerning this clone: Its ends do not fully match the called genes, so a read error is possible. The chain uses TRBV7-9 and TRBJ2-1; D is unresolved. Germline-derived CDR1 and CDR2 are SEHNR and FQNEAQ (reference sequence). CDR3 length: 15 residues. CDR3 region: CSSSLGLAFYNEQFF. The CDR3 DNA reads TGTTCCAGCAGCTTAGGGCTTGCTTTTTACAATGAGCAGTTCTTC. Full variable domain (outside the CDR3, taken from reference TRBV7-9 and TRBJ2-1): DTGVSQNPRHKITKRGQNVTFRCDPISEHNRLYWYRQTLGQGPEFLTYFQNEAQLEKSRLLSDRFSAERPKGSFSTLEIQRTEQGDSAMYLCSSSLGLAFYNEQFFGPGTRLTVL.

The chain uses TRBV7-9 and TRBJ2-3; 7 bases align to TRBD1. This CDR3 is 16 amino acids long. CDR1 and CDR2 (germline): SEHNR, FQNEAQ (reference sequence). J gave up 0 bases and V 8 bases, and 11 bases lay outside the gene matches. CDR3 sequence reads: CASGWTGPISTDTQYF. CDR3 DNA: TGTGCCAGCGGCTGGACAGGTCCAATTAGCACAGATACGCAGTATTTT.

In this sample, this clone turned up once. The chain carries TRBV2 and TRBJ2-7; tentative D call: TRBD1 (6 bases). The CDR3 totals 15 residues. Germline loops: CDR1 SNHLY, CDR2 FYNNEI. V lost 1 base and J lost 7, with 17 bases in between. CDR3 region: CASSEGAGAPSEQYF. For the CDR3, the DNA is TGTGCCAGCAGTGAAGGGGCAGGGGCTCCAAGTGAGCAGTACTTC.